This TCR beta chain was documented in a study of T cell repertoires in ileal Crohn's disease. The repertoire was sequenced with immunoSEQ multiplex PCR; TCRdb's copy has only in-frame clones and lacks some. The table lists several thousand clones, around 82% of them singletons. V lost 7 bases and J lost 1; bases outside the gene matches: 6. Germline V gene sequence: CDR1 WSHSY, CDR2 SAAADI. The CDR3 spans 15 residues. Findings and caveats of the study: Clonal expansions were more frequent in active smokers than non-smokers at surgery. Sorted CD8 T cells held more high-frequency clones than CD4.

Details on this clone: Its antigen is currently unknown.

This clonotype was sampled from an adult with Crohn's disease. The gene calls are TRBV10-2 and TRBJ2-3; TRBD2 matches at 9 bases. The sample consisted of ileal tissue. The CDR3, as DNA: TGCGCCAGCACGACGGGACTAGCTCGCACAGATACGCAGTATTTT. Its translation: CASTTGLARTDTQYF.